This T cell receptor beta chain was recorded in a study of blood T cell repertoires in COVID-19. Turning to the study itself: The United States, Italy and Spain provided the acute and convalescent COVID-19 samples. Nucleic acid was either cDNA or gDNA, and it came from T cells, B-cell-depleted T cells, or PBMCs.

Unmatched junction bases numbered 10, after V lost 10 bases and J lost 5 bases. Germline V gene lookup returns CDR1 SNHLY and CDR2 FYNNEI. The CDR3 is 15 amino acids. Per the original methods: The assay estimated nucleated cells by amplifying reference gene primers. Libraries were prepared by immunoSEQ multiplex PCR; TCRdb keeps only in-frame clonotypes and omits some of them. V, J and clone size reflect that table, while D and trimming were determined from the DNA. The sample carries some 70,000 clones, roughly nine tenths recorded once. The TCR comes from a man in his fifties or sixties with active COVID-19. This chain links TRBV2 with TRBJ1-6, with 8 bases matching TRBD1. The sequenced sample consisted of peripheral blood. The CDR3 DNA is TGTGCCACTTCCCGGGACAGGACGCATAATTCACCCCTCCACTTT. Amino acids: CATSRDRTHNSPLHF.